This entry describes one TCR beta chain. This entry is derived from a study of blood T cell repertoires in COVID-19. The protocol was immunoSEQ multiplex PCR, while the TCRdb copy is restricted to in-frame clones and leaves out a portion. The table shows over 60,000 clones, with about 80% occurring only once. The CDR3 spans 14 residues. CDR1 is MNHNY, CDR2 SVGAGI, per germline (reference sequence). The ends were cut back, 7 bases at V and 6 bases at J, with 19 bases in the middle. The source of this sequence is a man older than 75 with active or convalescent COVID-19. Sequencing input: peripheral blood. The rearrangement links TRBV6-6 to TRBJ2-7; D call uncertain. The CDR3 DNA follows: TGTGCCAGCACCGCGGCGCGTGGTGGTAGCGAGCAGTACTTC. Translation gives CASTAARGGSEQYF.